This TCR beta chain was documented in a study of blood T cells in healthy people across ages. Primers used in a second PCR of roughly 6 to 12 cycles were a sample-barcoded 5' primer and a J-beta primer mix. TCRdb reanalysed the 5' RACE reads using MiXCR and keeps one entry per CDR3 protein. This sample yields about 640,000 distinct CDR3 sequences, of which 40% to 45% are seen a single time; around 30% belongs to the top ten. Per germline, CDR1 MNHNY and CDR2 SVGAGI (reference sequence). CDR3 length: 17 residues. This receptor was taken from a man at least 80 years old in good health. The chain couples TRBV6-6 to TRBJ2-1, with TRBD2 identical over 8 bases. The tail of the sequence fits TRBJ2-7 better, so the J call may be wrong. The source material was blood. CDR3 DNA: TGTGCCAGCAGTAGGGGACCGGGACTAGGAGCTTACAATGAGCAGTACTTC. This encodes CASSRGPGLGAYNEQYF.